Following are 28 T cell receptor beta chains from one sample sequenced in a study of blood T cell repertoires in COVID-19. The method was immunoSEQ multiplex PCR; TCRdb's version includes in-frame clones alone and lacks a portion of them. The data show fewer than 90,000 clones, about 91% seen once. Specimen: peripheral blood. The source is a man aged 60-69 years with acute or convalescent COVID-19.

The J gene is TRBJ2-5, the V gene TRBV7-3; TRBD2 matches at 7 bases. From germline, CDR1 is SGHTA and CDR2 FQGTGA. The V gene end was trimmed by 1 base and the J gene end by 5 bases; junction bases not matched to a gene: 13. The CDR3 is 17 residues long. DNA of the CDR3: TGTGCCAGCAGCTTAAACGGGGCGGGAGCGGTAAGGGAGACCCAGTACTTC. Residues: CASSLNGAGAVRETQYF.

The chain recombines TRBV10-3 with TRBJ2-7; tentatively, D is TRBD1 (6 bases). The length of the CDR3 is 14 residues. Germline CDR1 reads ENHRY; CDR2 reads SYGVKD. Trimming left V 2 bases short and J 3 bases short, with 11 bases between. The CDR3 sequence is CAISENSQGYEQYF. The CDR3 nucleotides are TGTGCCATCAGTGAGAACTCACAGGGCTACGAGCAGTACTTC.

V and J are TRBV25-1 and TRBJ1-1; no definite D call. V dropped 8 bases and J dropped 6 bases, with 22 bases sitting between them. Germline V CDR1 and CDR2: MGHDK, SYGVNS. There are 15 residues in the CDR3. CDR3 nucleotides: TGTGCCAGCGTTCAATCCCACGGTAATATCGCTGAAGCTTTCTTT. Translation: CASVQSHGNIAEAFF.

The chain is built from TRBV10-3 and TRBJ2-2; 11 nucleotides line up with TRBD1. The CDR3 covers 14 residues. Trimming at V came to 6 bases and at J to 6 bases, leaving 3 bases not matched to a gene. CDR1 is ENHRY, CDR2 SYGVKD, per germline. The CDR3 loop reads CAIRRDRGAGELFF. The CDR3 nucleotides read TGTGCCATCAGAAGGGACAGGGGGGCCGGGGAGCTGTTTTTT.

The V gene is TRBV5-4, the J gene TRBJ2-7; TRBD2 agrees at 13 bases. CDR1 SGHNT and CDR2 YYREEE come from the germline V gene (reference sequence). Trimming removed 1 base from V and 3 bases from J; junction bases left unmatched: 1. This CDR3 contains 15 residues. DNA of the CDR3: TGTGCCAGCAGCTTGTGGACTAGCGGGAGCTACGAGCAGTACTTC. Its protein product is CASSLWTSGSYEQYF.

CDR3 sequence (DNA): TGTGCCAGCAGCTTAGCGGGGACAGAAGGAAACACCATATATTTT. This encodes CASSLAGTEGNTIYF. The V and J genes are TRBV7-9 and TRBJ1-3, with 7 nucleotides matching TRBD1. The V gene's germline CDR1 is SEHNR and CDR2 FQNEAQ (reference sequence). The junction had 3 bases not matched to a gene; V was cut back by 0 bases and J by 4 bases. CDR3 length: 15 amino acids.

The chain uses TRBV7-6 and TRBJ1-5, with TRBD1 matching 9 bases. The CDR3 totals 15 residues. Germline loops: CDR1 SGHVS, CDR2 FNYEAQ. Unmatched junction bases numbered 7, after V lost 4 bases and J lost 6 bases. The CDR3 sequence: CASSSSGQGIQPQHF. The DNA for the CDR3 is TGTGCCAGCAGCTCTTCCGGACAGGGGATTCAGCCCCAGCATTTT.

This sequence joins TRBV6-1 and TRBJ2-7; tentative D call: TRBD2 (6 bases). The CDR3 is 14 amino acids. V lost 3 bases to trimming and J lost 6 bases, with 15 bases between them. Looked up from germline, CDR1 is MNHNS and CDR2 is SASEGT. This chain's CDR3 is CASSDATGEGEQYF. The CDR3, as DNA: TGTGCCAGCAGTGACGCCACGGGAGAAGGCGAGCAGTACTTC.

This clone appeared once. This sequence joins TRBV19 and TRBJ1-5; TRBD1 matches 11 bases. Looked up from germline, CDR1 is LNHDA and CDR2 is SQIVND (reference sequence). This CDR3 spans 15 amino acids. Losses at the gene ends were 6 bases for V and 4 bases for J; bases not matched to a gene: 5. CDR3 amino acids: CASRAGTGGNQPQHF. The CDR3 coding sequence is TGTGCCAGTAGGGCCGGGACAGGGGGAAATCAGCCCCAGCATTTT.

This chain joins TRBV6-4 and TRBJ1-1, with D unclear. There are 15 residues in the CDR3. Germline loops: CDR1 MRHNA, CDR2 SNTAGT. V dropped 2 bases and J dropped 4 bases, with 14 bases sitting between them. CDR3 sequence (DNA): TGTGCCAGCAGTGACGAGGTGTGGTGCGTCACTGAAGCTTTCTTT. Its protein is CASSDEVWCVTEAFF.

The count of this clone is one. The chain links TRBV7-2 to TRBJ1-4; D remains unclear. Germline V CDR1 and CDR2: SGHTA, FQGNSA. Trimming took off 5 bases at V and 13 bases at J, with 14 bases between the two ends. The CDR3 length is 12 residues. CDR3 bases: TGTGCCAGCAGCCGAGCACAAGGAGGACTGTTTTTT. Its translation: CASSRAQGGLFF.

The chain links TRBV27 to TRBJ1-1, with D possibly being TRBD1 (6 bases). This CDR3 spans 14 amino acids. V was clipped by 8 bases and J by 6 bases, with 19 bases between them. Germline CDR1 reads MNHEY; CDR2 reads SMNVEV (reference sequence). The CDR3, as DNA: TGTGCCAGCCGACACCGGGGGGCAAGGTCTGAAGCTTTCTTT. This codes for CASRHRGARSEAFF.

The CDR3 sequence: CASSSLAGGREETQYF. As DNA, the CDR3 is TGCGCCAGCAGCTCACTAGCGGGAGGGAGAGAAGAGACCCAGTACTTC. V and J are TRBV5-1 and TRBJ2-5; 13 nucleotides agree with TRBD2. Trimming at V came to 3 bases and at J to 3 bases, leaving 5 bases not matched to a gene. The germline CDR1 and CDR2 sequences are SGHRS and YFSETQ. The CDR3 is made up of 16 amino acids.

This sequence joins TRBV24-1 and TRBJ2-1; 7 nucleotides line up with TRBD2. The V segment lost 4 bases and the J segment 6 bases; nucleotides outside the gene matches: 8. The CDR3 spans 15 residues. Germline values: CDR1 KGHDR, CDR2 SFDVKD. The CDR3 here is CATSDRTSFRNEQFF. The CDR3 nucleotides read TGTGCCACCAGTGACCGGACTAGTTTTCGCAATGAGCAGTTCTTC.

The chain combines TRBV5-5 with TRBJ2-7, with 7 bases identical to TRBD1. Germline loops: CDR1 SGHKS, CDR2 YYEKEE (reference sequence). The CDR3 sequence is 14 residues long. V lost 3 bases and J lost 0; bases outside the gene matches: 3. Here the CDR3 DNA reads TGTGCCAGCAGCTGGGACAGTAGCTCCTACGAGCAGTACTTC. This sequence encodes CASSWDSSSYEQYF.

The gene calls are TRBV19 and TRBJ1-4, with 7 positions matching TRBD1. The CDR3 sequence is 15 residues long. The germline gives CDR1 LNHDA, CDR2 SQIVND (reference sequence). J lost 5 bases, V lost 3 bases, and 6 bases had no gene match. This chain's CDR3 is CASSIFGTENEKLFF. The CDR3 DNA sequence: TGTGCCAGTAGTATTTTTGGGACAGAAAATGAAAAACTGTTTTTT.

The CDR3 sequence: CAISSTSGTDTQYF. CDR3 DNA: TGTGCCATCAGTTCGACTAGCGGCACAGATACGCAGTATTTT. This rearrangement joins TRBV10-3 to TRBJ2-3; 8 bases match TRBD2. Germline V CDR1 and CDR2: ENHRY, SYGVKD. The CDR3 totals 14 residues. V lost 5 bases, J lost 1 base, and 2 bases stayed unmatched.

V and J are TRBV11-3 and TRBJ2-1; the D gene is possibly TRBD1 (6 bases). CDR1 and CDR2 (germline): SGHNT, YENEEA. V lost 5 bases, J lost 6 bases, and 14 bases lay in between. CDR3 length: 14 residues. The CDR3 sequence is CASSRGQRANEQFF. CDR3 coding DNA: TGTGCCAGCAGCCGTGGACAGAGAGCCAATGAGCAGTTCTTC.

This chain connects TRBV4-1 to TRBJ1-6; tentative D call: TRBD1 (5 bases). The V end was cut by 6 bases, the J end by 5 bases, with 8 bases between. CDR1 and CDR2 from the germline V gene are MGHRA and YSYEKL. The CDR3 contains 13 residues. The CDR3 reads CASRRGDNSPLHF. CDR3 sequence (DNA): TGCGCCAGCAGACGGGGGGATAATTCACCCCTCCACTTT.

This clone has only one observation. The genes are TRBV7-3 and TRBJ2-1; TRBD2 might be the D (6 bases). Trimming left V 2 bases short and J 9 bases short, with 11 bases between. Looked up from germline, CDR1 is SGHTA and CDR2 is FQGTGA. The CDR3 has 13 amino acids. In nucleotides, the CDR3 is TGTGCCAGCAGCTTACCCGGGACTTTTGAGCAGTTCTTC. Its protein is CASSLPGTFEQFF. Full variable domain (rest looked up from reference TRBV7-3 and TRBJ2-1): GAGVSQTPSNKVTEKGKYVELRCDPISGHTALYWYRQSLGQGPEFLIYFQGTGAADDSGLPNDRFFAVRPEGSVSTLKIQRTERGDSAVYLCASSLPGTFEQFFGPGTRLTVL.

The V gene is TRBV5-4, the J gene TRBJ2-3; 9 bases fit TRBD2. The germline V gene has CDR1 SGHNT and CDR2 YYREEE (reference sequence). J lost 4 bases, V lost 2 bases, and 2 bases had no gene match. The CDR3 contains 14 residues. The CDR3 spells CASSFSGSADTQYF. CDR3 coding DNA: TGTGCCAGCAGCTTTAGCGGGAGTGCAGATACGCAGTATTTT. Looking up the rest from reference TRBV5-4 and TRBJ2-3 gives the full variable domain: ETGVTQSPTHLIKTRGQQVTLRCSSQSGHNTVSWYQQALGQGPQFIFQYYREEENGRGNFPPRFSGLQFPNYSSELNVNALELDDSALYLCASSFSGSADTQYFGPGTRLTVL.

The chain links TRBV24-1 to TRBJ2-2; 7 bases map to TRBD1. The CDR3 has 15 residues. Germline CDR1 and CDR2: KGHDR and SFDVKD. The V gene end was trimmed by 9 bases and the J gene end by 5 bases; junction bases not matched to a gene: 11. Written as DNA, the CDR3 is TGTGCCACCTCCACCGACAGGGAGTGGACCGGGGAGCTGTTTTTT. Encoded protein: CATSTDREWTGELFF.

J is TRBJ2-5 and V is TRBV19, with 10 bases identical to TRBD2. The germline V gene has CDR1 LNHDA and CDR2 SQIVND (reference sequence). The CDR3 is 14 amino acids. J gave up 4 bases and V 4 bases, and 3 bases lay outside the gene matches. CDR3 region: CASSTSGRGETQYF. CDR3 nucleotide sequence: TGTGCCAGTAGTACTAGCGGGAGAGGAGAGACCCAGTACTTC.

The rearrangement links TRBV20-1 to TRBJ2-5; 9 positions agree with TRBD2. V gave up 3 bases and J gave up 1 base; unmatched junction bases: 12. This CDR3 has 17 amino acids. Germline CDR1 DFQATT, CDR2 SNEGSKA (reference sequence). Written as DNA, the CDR3 is TGCAGTGCTAGTTGGGCTAGCGGGGAGGGGGTCCAAGAGACCCAGTACTTC. It yields the protein CSASWASGEGVQETQYF.

The chain joins TRBV6-6 to TRBJ2-3; possibly TRBD2 for D (5 bases). The CDR3 runs 15 residues. Deletions cut 2 bases from V and 1 base from J, with 10 bases between. Germline V lookup: CDR1 MNHNY, CDR2 SVGAGI (reference sequence). This CDR3 reads CASSYAPGGTDTQYF. CDR3 in DNA: TGTGCCAGCAGTTACGCGCCCGGGGGCACAGATACGCAGTATTTT.

The chain recombines TRBV6-5 with TRBJ2-5; TRBD1 agrees at 7 bases. Germline trimming cut 0 bases from V and 3 bases from J; bases unmatched to any gene: 4. The CDR3 loop spans 15 amino acids. Germline V gene lookup returns CDR1 MNHEY and CDR2 SVGAGI. The chain's CDR3 is CASSYSATGKETQYF. In DNA, the CDR3 is TGTGCCAGCAGTTACTCAGCGACAGGGAAAGAGACCCAGTACTTC.

J is TRBJ1-1 and V is TRBV11-3; D remains unclear. CDR1 is SGHNT, CDR2 YENEEA, per germline. This CDR3 has 13 residues. V dropped 5 bases and J dropped 2 bases, with 9 bases sitting between them. The CDR3 region is CASSRSLNTEAFF. The CDR3 DNA reads TGTGCCAGCAGCAGGAGCTTAAACACTGAAGCTTTCTTT.

This chain connects TRBV21-1 to TRBJ1-5; the DNA was not used to check the table's D call, TRBD1. TRBV21-1 is a pseudogene locus. The CDR3 is 15 residues long. CDR3 protein: CASSSRGYSNQPQHF. The CDR3 nucleotides are TGTGCCAGCAGCAGTAGGGGGTATAGCAATCAGCCCCAGCATTTT.